Included here is one T cell receptor beta chain sequence, with context. Its target is unknown. Reverse transcribed after extraction, RNA yielded cDNA as the sequencing template. TCRdb's table, derived via immunoSEQ multiplex PCR, lists solely in-frame clones and lacks some. The repertoire includes about 140,000 clones, around 83% of them detected once, and approximately 13% sits in the top ten. This sample is part of a study of CD8+ T cells in alopecia areata. General study points: Scalp clonality, along with expanded CD8+ clones among the top 100, was significantly decreased by tofacitinib.

Treatment given: oral pan-JAK inhibitor, 5-10 mg twice daily. Sorted populations comprised CD4+ and CD8+ T cells obtained from PBMCs. This clonotype was obtained from a human donor with alopecia areata. The sample here was CD8+ T cells sorted from blood, taken at week 4, from a patient treated with tofacitinib.

The CDR3 DNA reads as TGTGCCAGCAGCACCTACACAGATACGCAGTATTTT. Translation: CASSTYTDTQYF. The rearrangement joins TRBV13 to TRBJ2-3; D unresolved. With 5 bases removed from V and 2 bases from J, the gap between germline ends came to 5 bases. Germline V CDR1 and CDR2: PRHDT, FYEKMQ (reference sequence). There are 12 residues in the CDR3. Variable domain in full (rest from reference TRBV13 and TRBJ2-3): AAGVIQSPRHLIKEKRETATLKCYPIPRHDTVYWYQQGPGQDPQFLISFYEKMQSDKGSIPDRFSAQQFSDYHSELNMSSLELGDSALYFCASSTYTDTQYFGPGTRLTVL.